Listed here is a single T cell receptor (beta chain). The data were produced by immunoSEQ multiplex PCR, yet TCRdb's version contains in-frame clones alone and is incomplete. The table includes under 350,000 clones, around nine tenths detected once. This sample was included in a study of blood T cell repertoires in COVID-19. There are 19 residues in the CDR3. The source of this sequence is a man aged 40-55 years with acute or convalescent COVID-19. The sequenced sample consisted of peripheral blood. The genes are TRBV12-2 and TRBJ2-1; TRBD2 is the table's D call, not checked against the DNA. TRBV12-2 is reported as a pseudogene. Here the CDR3 DNA reads TGTGCAAGTCGCCTCAAGCAAGGGAGGGAGGGTGAGTCCTACAATGAGCAGTTCTTC. This encodes CASRLKQGREGESYNEQFF.